This TCR beta chain was captured by sequencing in a study of cytomegalovirus exposure and HLA in healthy donors. PCR primers comprised 60 Vbeta and 13 Jbeta primers. TCRdb keeps only in-frame clones here, not all; method: immunoSEQ multiplex PCR. The data contain around 100,000 clones, around four fifths of them singletons. The germline CDR1 and CDR2 sequences are MNHEY and SMNVEV (reference sequence). The V gene end was trimmed by 5 bases and the J gene end by 0 bases; junction bases not matched to a gene: 5. This CDR3 is built from 15 residues. The gene calls are TRBV27 and TRBJ2-5, with TRBD1 matching over 8 bases. This sequence was found in a woman between 18 and 29 years old in good health and CMV-seropositive. Sample: PBMCs. CDR3 nucleotides: TGTGCCAGCAGTCGAGGACAGGGTTACCAAGAGACCCAGTACTTC. Residues: CASSRGQGYQETQYF.